The 11 T cell receptor beta chains below were found in one sample sequenced in a study of T cells in narcolepsy. Produced via immunoSEQ multiplex PCR; TCRdb's table is partial and in-frame only. Among under 35,000 clones listed, roughly 77% were seen once. The sample consisted of CD45RA- memory CD4+ T cells from PBMCs. Receptor source: a human donor with narcolepsy.

CDR3 nucleotides: TGCAGCGCCGCGGGGACAGACCCCAATCAGCCCCAGCATTTT. Translation: CSAAGTDPNQPQHF. The V and J genes are TRBV29-1 and TRBJ1-5; the match to TRBD1 covers 7 bases. V was clipped by 7 bases and J by 3 bases; unmatched bases: 9. This CDR3 has 14 residues. From germline, CDR1 is SQVTM and CDR2 ANQGSEA.

This clone was seen more than once but under ten times. V gene TRBV7-6 combines with J gene TRBJ1-1; no clear D. The germline gives CDR1 SGHVS, CDR2 FNYEAQ. Deletions cut 0 bases from V and 0 bases from J, with 14 bases between. The CDR3 contains 17 residues. The CDR3 loop is CASSLARVGNLNTEAFF. CDR3 in DNA: TGTGCCAGCAGCTTAGCGCGAGTGGGTAACTTGAACACTGAAGCTTTCTTT. Full variable domain (remainder filled in from reference TRBV7-6 and TRBJ1-1): GAGVSQSPRYKVTKRGQDVALRCDPISGHVSLYWYRQALGQGPEFLTYFNYEAQQDKSGLPNDRFSAERPEGSISTLTIQRTEQRDSAMYRCASSLARVGNLNTEAFFGQGTRLTVV.

The chain recombines TRBV27 with TRBJ2-7; 8 nucleotides match TRBD1. The CDR3 loop spans 13 amino acids. J gave up 6 bases and V 7 bases, and 8 bases lay outside the gene matches. The germline V gene encodes CDR1 MNHEY and CDR2 SMNVEV (reference sequence). The CDR3 coding sequence is TGTGCCAGCAAATCCCAGGGGGCAGGCGAGCAGTACTTC. Translated, it gives CASKSQGAGEQYF.

This clone was detected once. J is TRBJ1-1 and V is TRBV5-1, with 8 bases identical to TRBD1. CDR3 length: 17 amino acids. Trimming at V came to 1 base and at J to 1 base, leaving 9 bases not matched to a gene. The germline V gene encodes CDR1 SGHRS and CDR2 YFSETQ. The CDR3: CASSLTGQVMKNTEAFF. For the CDR3, the DNA is TGCGCCAGCAGCTTGACGGGACAGGTAATGAAGAACACTGAAGCTTTCTTT.

This sequence joins TRBV14 and TRBJ1-2, with D possibly TRBD1 on 5 matching bases. The CDR3 has 15 residues. Trimming removed 3 bases from V and 6 bases from J, with 17 bases in between. From germline, CDR1 is SGHDN and CDR2 FVKESK. The CDR3 sequence: CASSQGGGPSDGYTF. As DNA, the CDR3 is TGTGCCAGCAGCCAGGGCGGGGGTCCGTCCGATGGCTACACCTTC.

Concerning this clone itself: An end of the junction differs from the germline gene, which may be a read error. The rearrangement joins TRBV7-9 to TRBJ2-7; 13 nucleotides agree with TRBD2. Per the germline V gene, CDR1 is SEHNR and CDR2 is FQNEAQ (reference sequence). This CDR3 is built from 14 residues. CDR3 sequence reads: CASSLVGTSGNTVF. The DNA for the CDR3 is TGTGCCAGCAGCTTAGTGGGGACTAGCGGGAATACAGTCTTC. Full variable domain (rest looked up from reference TRBV7-9 and TRBJ2-7): DTGVSQNPRHKITKRGQNVTFRCDPISEHNRLYWYRQTLGQGPEFLTYFQNEAQLEKSRLLSDRFSAERPKGSFSTLEIQRTEQGDSAMYLCASSLVGTSGNTVFGPGTRLTVT.

The V gene is TRBV20-1, the J gene TRBJ2-1, with D perhaps TRBD1 or TRBD2 (5 bases each). CDR1 is DFQATT and CDR2 is SNEGSKA in the germline V gene (reference sequence). The V end was cut by 5 bases, the J end by 12 bases, with 14 bases between. The CDR3 runs to 11 residues. This CDR3 is CSAGTGTRQFF. The CDR3, as DNA: TGCAGTGCTGGAACCGGGACCAGGCAGTTCTTC.

V and J are TRBV5-4 and TRBJ2-1; D could derive from TRBD1 or TRBD2 (6 bases each). Germline CDR1 SGHNT, CDR2 YYREEE (reference sequence). Trimming took 3 bases from V and 5 from J, leaving 21 bases between them. The CDR3 sequence is 17 residues long. CDR3 loop: CASSSGRGGQGDNEQFF. In DNA, the CDR3 is TGTGCCAGCAGCTCCGGACGAGGGGGGCAAGGGGACAATGAGCAGTTCTTC.

J is TRBJ2-1 and V is TRBV14, with 7 bases fitting TRBD1. This CDR3 spans 13 amino acids. Germline V CDR1 and CDR2: SGHDN, FVKESK. Losses at the gene ends were 6 bases for V and 11 bases for J; bases not matched to a gene: 10. DNA for the CDR3: TGTGCCAGCAGGCGAATCGGACAGGTTAAGCAGTTCTTC. Its protein is CASRRIGQVKQFF. Supplemented by reference TRBV14 and TRBJ2-1, the full variable domain reads EAGVTQFPSHSVIEKGQTVTLRCDPISGHDNLYWYRRVMGKEIKFLLHFVKESKQDESGMPNNRFLAERTGGTYSTLKVQPAELEDSGVYFCASRRIGQVKQFFGPGTRLTVL.

The genes are TRBV9 and TRBJ2-7, with 8 bases identical to TRBD1. Germline CDR1 is SGDLS and CDR2 is YYNGEE. Unmatched junction bases numbered 8, after V lost 4 bases and J lost 2 bases. The CDR3 extends over 15 amino acids. CDR3 loop: CASSLDSGGTYEQYF. In DNA form, the CDR3 reads TGTGCCAGCAGCCTCGATTCAGGGGGCACCTACGAGCAGTACTTC.

The gene calls are TRBV7-2 and TRBJ2-4; 8 nucleotides match TRBD1. Germline CDR1 is SGHTA and CDR2 is FQGNSA. The CDR3 totals 13 residues. V was clipped by 5 bases and J by 6 bases; unmatched bases: 3. CDR3 protein: CASSIDRGNIQYF. CDR3 nucleotides: TGTGCCAGCAGCATTGACAGGGGAAACATTCAGTACTTC.